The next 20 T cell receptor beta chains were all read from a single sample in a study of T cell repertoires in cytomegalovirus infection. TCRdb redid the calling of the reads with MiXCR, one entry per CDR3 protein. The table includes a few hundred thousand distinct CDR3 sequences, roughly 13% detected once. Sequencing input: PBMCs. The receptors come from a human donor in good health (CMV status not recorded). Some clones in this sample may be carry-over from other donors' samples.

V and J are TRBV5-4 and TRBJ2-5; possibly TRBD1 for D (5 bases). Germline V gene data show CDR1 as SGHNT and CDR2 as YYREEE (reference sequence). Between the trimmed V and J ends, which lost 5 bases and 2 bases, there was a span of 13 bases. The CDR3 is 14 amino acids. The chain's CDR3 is CASRFDSNQETQYF. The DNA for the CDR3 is TGTGCCAGCAGATTCGACAGTAATCAAGAGACCCAGTACTTC.

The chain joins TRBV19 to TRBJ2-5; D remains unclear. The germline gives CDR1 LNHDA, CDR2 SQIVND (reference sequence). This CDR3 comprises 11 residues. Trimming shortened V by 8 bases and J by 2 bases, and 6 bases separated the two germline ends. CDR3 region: CASPRQETQYF. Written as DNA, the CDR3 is TGTGCCAGTCCCAGGCAAGAGACCCAGTACTTC.

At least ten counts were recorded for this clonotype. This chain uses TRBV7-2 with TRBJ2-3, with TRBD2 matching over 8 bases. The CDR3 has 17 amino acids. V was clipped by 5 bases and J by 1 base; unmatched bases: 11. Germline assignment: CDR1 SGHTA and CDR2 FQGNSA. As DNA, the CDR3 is TGTGCCAGCAGCCCTAATAATCGACTAGCGCGCACAGATACGCAGTATTTT. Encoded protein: CASSPNNRLARTDTQYF.

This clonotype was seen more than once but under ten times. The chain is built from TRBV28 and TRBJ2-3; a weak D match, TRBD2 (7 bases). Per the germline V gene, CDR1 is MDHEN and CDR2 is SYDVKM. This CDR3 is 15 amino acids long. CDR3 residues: CAGGGKDSWQDTQYF. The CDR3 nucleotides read TGTGCGGGGGGGGGTAAGGACAGTTGGCAAGATACGCAGTATTTT. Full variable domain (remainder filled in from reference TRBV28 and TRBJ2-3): DVKVTQSSRYLVKRTGEKVFLECVQDMDHENMFWYRQDPGLGLRLIYFSYDVKMKEKGDIPEGYSVSREKKERFSLILESASTNQTSMYLCAGGGKDSWQDTQYFGPGTRLTVL.

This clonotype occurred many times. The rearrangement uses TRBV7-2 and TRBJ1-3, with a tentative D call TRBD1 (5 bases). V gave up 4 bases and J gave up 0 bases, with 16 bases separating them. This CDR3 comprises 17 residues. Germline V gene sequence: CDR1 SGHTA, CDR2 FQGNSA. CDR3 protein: CASSSRGGFTSGNTIYF. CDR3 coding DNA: TGTGCCAGCAGCTCCCGGGGGGGGTTTACCTCTGGAAACACCATATATTTT.

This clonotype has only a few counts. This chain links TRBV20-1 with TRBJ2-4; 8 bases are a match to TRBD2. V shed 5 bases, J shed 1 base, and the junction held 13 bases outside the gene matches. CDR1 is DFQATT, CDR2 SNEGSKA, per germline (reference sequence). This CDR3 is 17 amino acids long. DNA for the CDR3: TGCAGTGCTGAAAAGGTCGCGGGGGGTTTGGCCAAAAACATTCAGTACTTC. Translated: CSAEKVAGGLAKNIQYF.

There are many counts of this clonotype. DNA for the CDR3: TGTGCCAGCAGCCCACGGACAGGAAGCACAGATACGCAGTATTTT. As protein: CASSPRTGSTDTQYF. The chain links TRBV7-9 to TRBJ2-3; the match to TRBD1 covers 7 bases. The V gene's germline CDR1 is SEHNR and CDR2 FQNEAQ (reference sequence). This CDR3 is built from 15 residues. With V trimmed by 5 bases and J by 0 bases, 5 bases remained unmatched.

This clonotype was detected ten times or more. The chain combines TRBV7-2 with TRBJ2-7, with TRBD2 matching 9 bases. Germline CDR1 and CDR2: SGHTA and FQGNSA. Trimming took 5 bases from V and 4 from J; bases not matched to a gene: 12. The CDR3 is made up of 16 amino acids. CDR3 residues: CASSLVRAGGPYEQYF. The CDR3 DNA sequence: TGTGCCAGCAGCCTAGTAAGAGCGGGAGGTCCGTACGAGCAGTACTTC. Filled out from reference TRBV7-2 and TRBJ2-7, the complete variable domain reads GAGVSQSPSNKVTEKGKDVELRCDPISGHTALYWYRQSLGQGLEFLIYFQGNSAPDKSGLPSDRFSAERTGGSVSTLTIQRTQQEDSAVYLCASSLVRAGGPYEQYFGPGTRLTVT.

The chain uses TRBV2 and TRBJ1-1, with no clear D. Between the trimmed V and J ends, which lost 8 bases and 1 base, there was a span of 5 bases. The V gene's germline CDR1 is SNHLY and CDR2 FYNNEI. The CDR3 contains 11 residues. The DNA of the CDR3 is TGTGCCAGCCAAGGGAACACTGAAGCTTTCTTT. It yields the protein CASQGNTEAFF.

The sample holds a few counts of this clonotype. The CDR3 DNA sequence: TGTGCCACCAGCAAGGGACAGGGGGCCAGGGAGCAGTACTTC. This gives the protein CATSKGQGAREQYF. The V gene is TRBV15, the J gene TRBJ2-7; 12 bases are a match to TRBD1. The CDR3 covers 14 residues. The V and J ends lost 4 bases and 7 bases, in that order; junction bases with no gene match: 5. In germline, CDR1 is LNHNV, CDR2 YYDKDF (reference sequence). The full variable domain, rest sourced from reference TRBV15 and TRBJ2-7, is DAMVIQNPRYQVTQFGKPVTLSCSQTLNHNVMYWYQQKSSQAPKLLFHYYDKDFNNEADTPDNFQSRRPNTSFCFLDIRSPGLGDTAMYLCATSKGQGAREQYFGPGTRLTVT.

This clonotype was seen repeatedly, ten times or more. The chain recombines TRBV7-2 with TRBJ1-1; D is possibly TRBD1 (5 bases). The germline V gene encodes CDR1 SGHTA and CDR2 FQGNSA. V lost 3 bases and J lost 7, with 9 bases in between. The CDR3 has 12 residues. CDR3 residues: CASSFSGIEAFF. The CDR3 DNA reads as TGTGCCAGCAGCTTCTCAGGGATTGAAGCTTTCTTT.

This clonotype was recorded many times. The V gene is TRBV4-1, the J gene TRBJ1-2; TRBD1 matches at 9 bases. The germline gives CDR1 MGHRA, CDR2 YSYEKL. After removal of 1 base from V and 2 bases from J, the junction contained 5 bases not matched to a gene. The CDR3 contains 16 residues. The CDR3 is CASSQGGTGINYGYTF. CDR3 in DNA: TGCGCCAGCAGCCAAGGTGGGACAGGGATCAACTATGGCTACACCTTC.

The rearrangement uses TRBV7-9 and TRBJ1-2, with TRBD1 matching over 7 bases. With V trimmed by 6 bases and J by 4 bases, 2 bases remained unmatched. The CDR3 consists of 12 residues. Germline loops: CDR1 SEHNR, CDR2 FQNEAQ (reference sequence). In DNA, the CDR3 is TGTGCCAGCAGGACAGGGAGCTATGGCTACACCTTC. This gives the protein CASRTGSYGYTF.

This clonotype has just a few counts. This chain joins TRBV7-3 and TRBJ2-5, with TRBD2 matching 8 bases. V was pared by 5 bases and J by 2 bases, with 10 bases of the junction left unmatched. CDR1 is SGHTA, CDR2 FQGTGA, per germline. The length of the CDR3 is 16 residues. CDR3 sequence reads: CASSRAAGGGQETQYF. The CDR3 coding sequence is TGTGCCAGCAGCCGGGCGGCGGGAGGAGGGCAAGAGACCCAGTACTTC.

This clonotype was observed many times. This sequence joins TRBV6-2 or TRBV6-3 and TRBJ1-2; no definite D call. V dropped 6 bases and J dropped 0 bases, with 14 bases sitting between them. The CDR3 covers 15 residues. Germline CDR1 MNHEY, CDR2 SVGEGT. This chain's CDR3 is CASRPTGNTNYGYTF. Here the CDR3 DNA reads TGTGCCAGCAGACCGACCGGTAACACTAACTATGGCTACACCTTC.

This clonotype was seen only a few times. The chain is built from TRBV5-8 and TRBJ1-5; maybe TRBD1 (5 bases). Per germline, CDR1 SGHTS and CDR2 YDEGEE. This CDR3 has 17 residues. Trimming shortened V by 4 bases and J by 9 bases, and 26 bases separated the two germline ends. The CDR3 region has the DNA TGTGCCAGCAGCCAACCCCCCGCCGGGCTCAGACAGTCGCCCCAGCATTTT. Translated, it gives CASSQPPAGLRQSPQHF.

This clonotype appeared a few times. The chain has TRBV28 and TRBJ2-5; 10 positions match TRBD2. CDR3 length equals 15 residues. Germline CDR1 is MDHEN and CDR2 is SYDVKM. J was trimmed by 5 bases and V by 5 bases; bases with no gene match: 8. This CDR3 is CASSPSGRAVETQYF. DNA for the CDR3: TGTGCCAGCAGTCCCAGCGGGAGGGCGGTGGAGACCCAGTACTTC. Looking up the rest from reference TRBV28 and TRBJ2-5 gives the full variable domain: DVKVTQSSRYLVKRTGEKVFLECVQDMDHENMFWYRQDPGLGLRLIYFSYDVKMKEKGDIPEGYSVSREKKERFSLILESASTNQTSMYLCASSPSGRAVETQYFGPGTRLLVL.

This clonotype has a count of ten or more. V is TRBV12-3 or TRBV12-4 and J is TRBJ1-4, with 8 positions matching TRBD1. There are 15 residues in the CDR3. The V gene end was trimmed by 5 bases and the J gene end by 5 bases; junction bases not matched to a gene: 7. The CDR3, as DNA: TGTGCCAGCAGTCCCTCGGGACAGGCCAATGAAAAACTGTTTTTT. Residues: CASSPSGQANEKLFF.

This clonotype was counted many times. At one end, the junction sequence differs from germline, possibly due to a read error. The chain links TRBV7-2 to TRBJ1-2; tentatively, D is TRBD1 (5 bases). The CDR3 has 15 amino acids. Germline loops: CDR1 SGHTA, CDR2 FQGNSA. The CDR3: CASTLNTGLGYGYTF. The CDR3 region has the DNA TGTGCCAGCACCTTAAATACAGGTCTAGGGTATGGCTACACCTTC.

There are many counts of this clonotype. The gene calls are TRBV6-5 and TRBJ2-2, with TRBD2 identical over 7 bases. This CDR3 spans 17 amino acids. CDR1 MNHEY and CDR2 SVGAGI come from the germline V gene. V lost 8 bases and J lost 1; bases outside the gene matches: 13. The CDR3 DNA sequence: TGTGCCAGCGGTTGGGCGGCGGGACTAATGAACACCGGGGAGCTGTTTTTT. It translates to CASGWAAGLMNTGELFF.